Presented here are 15 T cell receptor beta chains from one specimen sequenced in a study of blood T cells in healthy people across ages. Alongside a J-beta primer mix, a sample-barcoded 5' primer served in a second PCR lasting 7 to 11 cycles. Via MiXCR, TCRdb re-called the 5' RACE reads, giving one row per CDR3 protein. The profile covers fewer than 1,200,000 distinct CDR3 sequences, with under 30% appearing a single time and approximately 0.7% taken by the ten largest. These data were also reused for a study on T cells of mothers and their children.

The material sequenced was blood. The receptors come from a girl aged 2 to 9 in good health.

This rearrangement joins TRBV7-3 to TRBJ1-1; D gene ambiguous. This CDR3 has 13 residues. The germline V gene has CDR1 SGHTA and CDR2 FQGTGA. V shed 9 bases and J shed 6 bases, with 17 bases lying between them. This CDR3 is CASSLLEGAEAFF. CDR3 DNA: TGTGCCAGTTCGCTTTTGGAGGGAGCTGAAGCTTTCTTT. The entire variable domain, with the rest obtained from reference TRBV7-3 and TRBJ1-1, is as follows: GAGVSQTPSNKVTEKGKYVELRCDPISGHTALYWYRQSLGQGPEFLIYFQGTGAADDSGLPNDRFFAVRPEGSVSTLKIQRTERGDSAVYLCASSLLEGAEAFFGQGTRLTVV.

This clonotype was recorded a few times. The CDR3 bases are TGTGCCAGCAGCCCACGGGAGGGGGAGCAGTATTTT. This codes for CASSPREGEQYF. V is TRBV7-9 and J is TRBJ2-3, with TRBD2 matching over 8 bases. Germline V gives CDR1 SEHNR, CDR2 FQNEAQ (reference sequence). CDR3 length: 12 amino acids. The V and J ends lost 5 bases and 11 bases, in that order; junction bases with no gene match: 6.

V and J are TRBV5-1 and TRBJ2-5, with TRBD2 matching 14 bases. The V and J ends lost 4 bases and 4 bases, in that order; junction bases with no gene match: 6. Germline lookup yields CDR1 SGHRS and CDR2 YFSETQ. There are 16 residues in the CDR3. The chain's CDR3 is CASSPGLAGARETQYF. The CDR3 nucleotides read TGCGCCAGCAGCCCGGGACTAGCGGGAGCCCGAGAGACCCAGTACTTC.

This chain connects TRBV20-1 to TRBJ2-7; 9 bases align to TRBD2. V shed 1 base, J shed 5 bases, and the junction held 6 bases outside the gene matches. Germline V gene data show CDR1 as DFQATT and CDR2 as SNEGSKA (reference sequence). CDR3 length: 14 amino acids. Written as DNA, the CDR3 is TGCAGTGCTAGAGTCCCGGGACTAGCACACGAGCAGTACTTC. Translating it yields CSARVPGLAHEQYF.

This clonotype was picked up many times. The chain combines TRBV4-3 with TRBJ1-6; D remains unclear. Germline CDR1 is LGHNA and CDR2 is YSLEER. The CDR3 has 13 residues. Trimming shortened V by 0 bases and J by 6 bases, and 3 bases separated the two germline ends. The CDR3 DNA reads as TGCGCCAGCAGCCAAGAGCTTAATTCACCCCTCCACTTT. Translated, it gives CASSQELNSPLHF.

The chain joins TRBV29-1 to TRBJ2-1, with 10 bases identical to TRBD2. This CDR3 is built from 15 residues. V lost 8 bases to trimming and J lost 5 bases; unmatched junction nucleotides: 12. The V gene's germline CDR1 is SQVTM and CDR2 ANQGSEA. The CDR3 is CSPCKSGRVDNEQFF. In DNA, the CDR3 is TGCAGCCCCTGCAAAAGCGGGAGGGTAGACAATGAGCAGTTCTTC.

The chain combines TRBV6-2 or TRBV6-3 with TRBJ1-1; D unresolved. CDR1 is MNHEY and CDR2 is SVGEGT in the germline V gene. This CDR3 has 14 amino acids. V lost 8 bases and J 1 base, leaving 14 bases between the germline ends. CDR3: CASGSPPGNTEAFF. CDR3 nucleotides: TGTGCCAGCGGGTCCCCTCCGGGGAACACTGAAGCTTTCTTT.

This sequence joins TRBV12-5 and TRBJ2-3; TRBD2 matches at 13 bases. In germline, CDR1 is LGHNT, CDR2 FRNRAP. V lost 0 bases to trimming and J lost 7 bases; unmatched junction nucleotides: 7. The CDR3 spans 17 residues. The chain's CDR3 is CASGLVPWTSGSYTQYF. Written as DNA, the CDR3 is TGTGCTAGTGGTTTGGTACCGTGGACTAGCGGGAGTTATACGCAGTATTTT.

The chain links TRBV7-9 to TRBJ1-1; D is ambiguous. From germline, CDR1 is SEHNR and CDR2 FQNEAQ (reference sequence). Deletions cut 8 bases from V and 1 base from J, with 8 bases between. This CDR3 is 12 amino acids long. CDR3 region: CASGHRNTEAFF. Here the CDR3 DNA reads TGTGCCAGCGGGCATAGGAACACTGAAGCTTTCTTT.

There are a few counts of this clonotype. The gene calls are TRBV6-5 and TRBJ1-2; perhaps TRBD1 as D (5 bases). From germline, CDR1 is MNHEY and CDR2 SVGAGI. The CDR3 covers 14 residues. With 5 bases removed from V and 0 bases from J, the gap between germline ends came to 10 bases. CDR3 protein: CASSITGANYGYTF. The CDR3 DNA is TGTGCCAGCAGTATCACAGGAGCTAACTATGGCTACACCTTC.

The chain links TRBV6-1 to TRBJ2-2; 8 bases fit TRBD2. CDR1 and CDR2 (germline): MNHNS, SASEGT. The ends lost 8 bases at V and 4 bases at J; junction bases unmatched: 6. The CDR3 extends over 14 amino acids. The CDR3 nucleotides read TGTGCCAGCCTCGGGGGGGTCCCCACCGGGGAGCTGTTTTTT. Amino acid sequence: CASLGGVPTGELFF.

This chain links TRBV9 with TRBJ2-2, with 10 nucleotides matching TRBD1. CDR3 size: 16 residues. Trimming at V came to 3 bases and at J to 4 bases, leaving 6 bases not matched to a gene. Germline V gives CDR1 SGDLS, CDR2 YYNGEE. CDR3 in DNA: TGTGCCAGCAGCGCAGGGACAGGGGAGGTCACCGGGGAGCTGTTTTTT. Protein sequence: CASSAGTGEVTGELFF.

The V call is TRBV11-2, the J call TRBJ2-1; 7 bases are shared with TRBD1. The CDR3 is made up of 13 amino acids. Germline V gene sequence: CDR1 SGHAT, CDR2 FQNNGV. After removal of 11 bases from V and 4 bases from J, the junction contained 8 bases not matched to a gene. CDR3 nucleotide sequence: TGTGCCGTTGACAGGGATTCATACAATGAGCAGTTCTTC. It is translated as CAVDRDSYNEQFF.

As to this clonotype: A much more abundant neighbour one base away suggests this may be a read error. V gene TRBV11-2 combines with J gene TRBJ2-7, with 9 bases matching TRBD2. CDR1 SGHAT and CDR2 FQNNGV come from the germline V gene. CDR3 length: 13 amino acids. V shed 11 bases and J 5 bases; nucleotides not matched to a gene: 10. This CDR3 is CASKAGGNDEQYF. DNA for the CDR3: TGTGCCTCTAAAGCGGGAGGTAACGACGAGCAGTACTTC.

The chain couples TRBV19 to TRBJ2-1; D gene uncertain. Germline loops: CDR1 LNHDA, CDR2 SQIVND (reference sequence). V was clipped by 3 bases and J by 7 bases, with 10 bases between them. There are 13 residues in the CDR3. In DNA, the CDR3 is TGTGCCAGTAGTATCCAGGTAGGGAATGAGCAGTTCTTC. Translating gives CASSIQVGNEQFF.